This T cell receptor beta chain was observed in a study of blood T cell repertoires in COVID-19 (dated by TCRdb to the early 2020s). Regarding the research as a whole: Samples from collaborators originated in the United States, Italy and Spain and spanned both the acute and convalescent phases of COVID-19. The prospective study material was composed of cDNA or gDNA derived from T cells, B-cell-depleted T cells, or PBMCs. Subjects who had been exposed to COVID-19, were actively infected with it, or had recovered from it provided the deeply sampled blood TCRbeta repertoires that made up the dataset. The repertoires were released in a freely available public database meant as a resource for research on the immune response to SARS-CoV-2. The samples were drawn from two sources: the first 160 participants of the ongoing ImmuneRACE study, and 1,200 or so subjects contributed by 6 global collaborators. A de-identified subject ID, COVID-19 status, age in years and sex were almost always included in the sample metadata. Where HLA class I and class II types were available, the types were taken from metadata supplied by the sample provider, not from assay-based typing. Points the paper makes about the study in general: The amount of clinical and demographic metadata varied by source and participant and was provided uncurated.

There are a few counts of this clone. The antigen this receptor binds is unknown. Base qualities are missing; no much larger clone stands one base away. The identical CDR3 is also encoded by other nucleotide sequences in the sample. From the cysteine through the phenylalanine, the CDR3 covers 14 amino acids. Only the CDR3 DNA stays, 42 bases, in frame from base 1. The CDR1 and CDR2 encoded by the germline V gene are SGHRS and YFSETQ. The trim is 1 base for V and 0 bases for J, with a gap of 5 bases between the germline ends. TCRbeta CDR3 regions were amplified from genomic DNA using the immunoSEQ Assay, a bias-controlled multiplex PCR. The paper's data handling went like this. Nucleated cell counts per sample were estimated from amplification of reference gene primers within the assay. To quantify the absolute abundance of each unique TCRbeta CDR3 rearrangement, sequence reads were collapsed and filtered. For each sample, productive Simpson clonality was calculated as the square root of Simpson's diversity index over productive rearrangements. TCRdb retrieved this table from immuneACCESS and kept in-frame rearrangements only. Not all clones are present; in checked studies, unresolved V genes account for under half, and no reason is known for the remainder. That table is the source of V, J and clone size, and D and trimming were worked out from the DNA. Counted in this sample were under 500,000 clones; 87% of them appeared once. Nearly 2% of the sample is in the top ten clones.

Enrolling through a virtual design, the prospective study's participants ranged in age from roughly 18 to 89 years and lived across some 23 United States geographic areas. In the prospective study, cohorts were assigned on the basis of participant-reported clinical history obtained from a screening survey and a study questionnaire. Mobile phlebotomists in the prospective study collected whole blood, serum and a nasopharyngeal or oropharyngeal swab from every participant. Over a 2-month period, participants in the prospective study had the option of providing additional blood draws and questionnaires. Before DNA extraction, prospective study blood samples were shipped either frozen or at room temperature.

Sequenced sample: PBMCs or T cells enriched from blood (not recorded which). The clonotype was recovered from a woman aged 18-29 years with acute COVID-19. The V and J segments used are TRBV5-1 and TRBJ1-3, with the D gene uncertain. The DNA sequence follows: TGCGCCAGCAGCTTGTCGAGCTCTGGAAACACCATATATTTT. It translates to CASSLSSSGNTIYF.